The present TCR beta chain was sequenced within a study of cytomegalovirus exposure and HLA in healthy donors. Study summary: Earlier results showed 90 million to 120 million unique TCR beta sequences derived from about 179 million T cells.

The germline V gene encodes CDR1 SGHDT and CDR2 YYEEEE. The CDR3 spans 17 residues. V was pared by 6 bases and J by 4 bases, with 15 bases of the junction left unmatched. Study-wide findings and caveats: Testing in vitro showed a few CMV-associated chains specific for CMV antigens. Some V segments, TRBV6-2 and TRBV6-3 among them, were indistinguishable and were therefore excluded. Cytomegalovirus-associated TCR beta chains were listed, numbering 150 to 200.

Concerning this clone itself: Its antigen is still unknown.

The PCR made use of 60 Vbeta and 13 Jbeta primers. TCRdb's copy holds only in-frame clones and misses some; the assay was immunoSEQ multiplex PCR. This sample carries some 150,000 clones, more than 75% of them seen once, and the ten largest clones take over 10%. V is TRBV5-6 and J is TRBJ1-2; 10 bases fit TRBD1. The receptor was derived from a young man in good health and CMV-seropositive. The material sequenced was PBMCs. In nucleotides, the CDR3 is TGTGCCAGCAAACGCTGGGCGACAGGGGGCTTCGGCTATGGCTACACCTTC. Amino acid sequence: CASKRWATGGFGYGYTF.